These T cell receptor beta chains were read from a single sample in a study of shared clonotypes between healthy human individuals. TCRdb keeps only in-frame clones here, not all; method: immunoSEQ multiplex PCR. The sample yields around 300,000 clones, roughly 91% seen once. Input material: memory CD8+ T cells sorted from blood. These receptors all stem from a man aged 18 to 30 in good health. Each CDR3 is given with its conserved first and last residue. Fields, in order: D gene, clone size, V gene, J gene, CDR3 protein, CDR3 DNA. D genes are given only for firm matches. Clone size is shown for a subset of rows, as once, few, many or a class of expanded clone.

d_call: -
clone_size: -
v_call: TRBV11-2
j_call: TRBJ1-4
cdr3_aa: CASSLPMTVNEKLFF
cdr3_nt: TGTGCCAGCAGCTTACCCATGACAGTGAATGAAAAACTGTTTTTT

d_call: -
clone_size: -
v_call: TRBV7-9
j_call: TRBJ1-2
cdr3_aa: CASSPSEAAQLYGYTF
cdr3_nt: TGTGCCAGCAGCCCCAGCGAAGCAGCGCAACTCTATGGCTACACCTTC

d_call: -
clone_size: -
v_call: TRBV7-8
j_call: TRBJ2-7
cdr3_aa: CASSLEAGYEQYF
cdr3_nt: TGTGCCAGCAGCTTAGAAGCCGGATACGAGCAGTACTTC

d_call: TRBD2
clone_size: few
v_call: TRBV18
j_call: TRBJ2-1
cdr3_aa: CASSPATSGDNEQFF
cdr3_nt: TGTGCCAGCTCACCAGCCACTAGCGGGGACAATGAGCAGTTCTTC

d_call: -
clone_size: -
v_call: TRBV14
j_call: TRBJ1-2
cdr3_aa: CASSPDSLYGYTF
cdr3_nt: TGTGCCAGCAGCCCGGACAGCCTCTATGGCTACACCTTC

d_call: TRBD2
clone_size: -
v_call: TRBV15
j_call: TRBJ2-2
cdr3_aa: CATSRGPSGINTGELFF
cdr3_nt: TGTGCCACCAGCAGAGGCCCTAGCGGGATAAACACCGGGGAGCTGTTTTTT

d_call: TRBD2
clone_size: -
v_call: TRBV4-3
j_call: TRBJ2-1
cdr3_aa: CASSQDPPSGSYNEQFF
cdr3_nt: TGCGCCAGCAGCCAAGATCCCCCTAGCGGGAGCTACAATGAGCAGTTCTTC

d_call: TRBD1
clone_size: -
v_call: TRBV5-1
j_call: TRBJ2-1
cdr3_aa: CASSALDRVVSSLLNEQFF
cdr3_nt: TGCGCCAGCAGCGCCCTCGACAGGGTCGTCTCCTCGCTCCTCAATGAGCAGTTCTTC

d_call: -
clone_size: -
v_call: TRBV5-6
j_call: TRBJ2-7
cdr3_aa: CASSLGVSAYEQYF
cdr3_nt: TGTGCCAGCAGCTTGGGGGTATCAGCGTACGAGCAGTACTTC

d_call: TRBD1
clone_size: -
v_call: TRBV7-9
j_call: TRBJ1-6
cdr3_aa: CASSFDRGGNSPLHF
cdr3_nt: TGTGCCAGCAGTTTTGACAGGGGCGGCAATTCACCCCTCCACTTT

d_call: TRBD1
clone_size: -
v_call: TRBV30
j_call: TRBJ2-2
cdr3_aa: CAWSAGQAGELFF
cdr3_nt: TGTGCCTGGAGTGCTGGACAGGCCGGGGAGCTGTTTTTT

d_call: TRBD1
clone_size: -
v_call: TRBV6-1
j_call: TRBJ1-5
cdr3_aa: CATSGGQGRMSNQPQHF
cdr3_nt: TGTGCCACCAGTGGGGGACAGGGGCGTATGAGCAATCAGCCCCAGCATTTT

d_call: -
clone_size: -
v_call: TRBV30
j_call: TRBJ1-1
cdr3_aa: CAWSVVGGGTEAFF
cdr3_nt: TGTGCCTGGAGTGTAGTAGGGGGTGGGACTGAAGCTTTCTTT

d_call: -
clone_size: -
v_call: TRBV2
j_call: TRBJ2-3
cdr3_aa: CASSAHEVLSTDTQYF
cdr3_nt: TGTGCCAGCAGTGCCCACGAGGTTCTAAGCACAGATACGCAGTATTTT

d_call: TRBD2
clone_size: -
v_call: TRBV4-2
j_call: TRBJ2-5
cdr3_aa: CASSPQWSGGQETQYF
cdr3_nt: TGTGCCAGCAGCCCCCAGTGGAGCGGGGGCCAAGAGACCCAGTACTTC

d_call: TRBD2
clone_size: few
v_call: TRBV10-2
j_call: TRBJ2-2
cdr3_aa: CASSERLAGVTGELFF
cdr3_nt: TGCGCCAGCAGTGAGCGTCTAGCGGGAGTCACCGGGGAGCTGTTTTTT

d_call: TRBD1
clone_size: -
v_call: TRBV15
j_call: TRBJ2-7
cdr3_aa: CATSSPTSPGQGDHEQYF
cdr3_nt: TGCGCCACCAGCAGCCCGACCTCCCCGGGACAGGGGGATCACGAGCAGTACTTC

d_call: TRBD1
clone_size: -
v_call: TRBV5-1
j_call: TRBJ1-2
cdr3_aa: CASSQSAGQGTYGYTF
cdr3_nt: TGCGCCAGCAGCCAATCAGCGGGACAGGGGACCTATGGCTACACCTTC

d_call: -
clone_size: -
v_call: TRBV27
j_call: TRBJ2-1
cdr3_aa: CASSLYSGSSYNEQFF
cdr3_nt: TGTGCCAGCAGTTTATACTCCGGGAGCTCCTACAATGAGCAGTTCTTC

d_call: -
clone_size: -
v_call: TRBV6-5
j_call: TRBJ1-2
cdr3_aa: CASTAGYGYTF
cdr3_nt: TGTGCCAGCACTGCAGGCTATGGCTACACCTTC

d_call: TRBD2
clone_size: -
v_call: TRBV4-3
j_call: TRBJ2-3
cdr3_aa: CASSQDEAGDTDTQYF
cdr3_nt: TGCGCCAGCAGCCAAGATGAAGCGGGAGACACAGATACGCAGTATTTT

d_call: TRBD1
clone_size: -
v_call: TRBV6-5
j_call: TRBJ2-7
cdr3_aa: CASSYFPGQGAYEQYF
cdr3_nt: TGTGCCAGCAGTTACTTCCCGGGACAGGGGGCATACGAGCAGTACTTC

d_call: TRBD1
clone_size: once
v_call: TRBV7-9
j_call: TRBJ1-1
cdr3_aa: CASSWTGDVEAFF
cdr3_nt: TGTGCCAGCAGCTGGACAGGGGACGTTGAAGCTTTCTTT

d_call: -
clone_size: -
v_call: TRBV9
j_call: TRBJ1-2
cdr3_aa: CASSLPPGGGYGYTF
cdr3_nt: TGTGCCAGCAGCCTCCCCCCGGGGGGAGGCTATGGCTACACCTTC

d_call: -
clone_size: -
v_call: TRBV6-5
j_call: TRBJ2-7
cdr3_aa: CASSYSWGPWEQYF
cdr3_nt: TGTGCCAGCAGTTACTCGTGGGGACCCTGGGAGCAGTACTTC

d_call: -
clone_size: -
v_call: TRBV4-1
j_call: TRBJ1-4
cdr3_aa: CASSQATGSGNEKLFF
cdr3_nt: TGCGCCAGCAGCCAAGCCACAGGGTCAGGGAATGAAAAACTGTTTTTT

d_call: TRBD1
clone_size: many
v_call: TRBV14
j_call: TRBJ2-7
cdr3_aa: CASSQGSRGPTVQYF
cdr3_nt: TGTGCCAGCAGCCAAGGGTCCAGGGGGCCAACGGTCCAGTACTTC

d_call: -
clone_size: once
v_call: TRBV9
j_call: TRBJ1-3
cdr3_aa: CASSAVGPRSAGNTIYF
cdr3_nt: TGTGCCAGCAGCGCCGTAGGTCCCCGATCGGCTGGCAACACCATATATTTT

d_call: TRBD1
clone_size: -
v_call: TRBV4-1
j_call: TRBJ2-6
cdr3_aa: CASSHQFRDRDLGGANVLTF
cdr3_nt: TGCGCCAGCAGCCACCAATTCCGGGACAGGGATTTGGGCGGGGCCAACGTCCTGACTTTC

d_call: TRBD1
clone_size: -
v_call: TRBV9
j_call: TRBJ2-7
cdr3_aa: CASNPGVGTGSSYEQYF
cdr3_nt: TGTGCCAGCAACCCGGGGGTTGGGACAGGGTCGTCCTACGAGCAGTACTTC

d_call: -
clone_size: many
v_call: TRBV25-1
j_call: TRBJ2-5
cdr3_aa: CASSDHVVETQYF
cdr3_nt: TGTGCCAGCAGTGACCACGTTGTGGAGACCCAGTACTTC

d_call: TRBD1
clone_size: -
v_call: TRBV5-1
j_call: TRBJ1-1
cdr3_aa: CASRLDRGSVTEAFF
cdr3_nt: TGCGCCAGCAGATTGGACAGGGGATCGGTCACTGAAGCTTTCTTT

d_call: -
clone_size: -
v_call: TRBV4-1
j_call: TRBJ1-2
cdr3_aa: CASSQGGGYTF
cdr3_nt: TGCGCCAGCAGCCAAGGGGGAGGCTACACCTTC

d_call: -
clone_size: -
v_call: TRBV30
j_call: TRBJ1-1
cdr3_aa: CAWSVHSNTEAFF
cdr3_nt: TGTGCCTGGAGCGTCCACTCGAACACTGAAGCTTTCTTT

d_call: -
clone_size: -
v_call: TRBV10-3
j_call: TRBJ1-1
cdr3_aa: CAISEAGTGLDTEAFF
cdr3_nt: TGTGCCATCAGTGAAGCAGGGACGGGGTTGGACACTGAAGCTTTCTTT

d_call: -
clone_size: -
v_call: TRBV4-3
j_call: TRBJ2-7
cdr3_aa: CASSLTYTGQGRREQYF
cdr3_nt: TGCGCCAGCAGCCTAACTTACACGGGGCAGGGGAGACGGGAGCAGTACTTC

d_call: -
clone_size: -
v_call: TRBV10-3
j_call: TRBJ1-3
cdr3_aa: CAISESYDRSSGNTIYF
cdr3_nt: TGTGCCATCAGTGAGTCTTACGACAGATCCTCTGGAAACACCATATATTTT

d_call: TRBD2
clone_size: -
v_call: TRBV10-2
j_call: TRBJ2-3
cdr3_aa: CASSESLAGGDTDTQYF
cdr3_nt: TGCGCCAGCAGTGAGTCCCTAGCGGGGGGAGATACAGATACGCAGTATTTT

d_call: -
clone_size: -
v_call: TRBV6-5
j_call: TRBJ2-1
cdr3_aa: CASSYSGDEQFF
cdr3_nt: TGTGCCAGCAGTTACTCAGGCGATGAGCAGTTCTTC

d_call: -
clone_size: -
v_call: TRBV10-1
j_call: TRBJ2-7
cdr3_aa: CASSEFRDYEQYF
cdr3_nt: TGCGCCAGCAGTGAGTTCAGGGACTACGAGCAGTACTTC

d_call: -
clone_size: once
v_call: TRBV5-4
j_call: TRBJ1-4
cdr3_aa: CASSWGRAAGYEKLFF
cdr3_nt: TGTGCCAGCAGCTGGGGAAGGGCAGCAGGCTATGAAAAACTGTTTTTT

d_call: -
clone_size: -
v_call: TRBV7-9
j_call: TRBJ1-2
cdr3_aa: CASSLVSHTAGYGYTF
cdr3_nt: TGTGCCAGCAGCTTAGTTAGCCACACGGCAGGCTATGGCTACACCTTC

d_call: -
clone_size: -
v_call: TRBV10-3
j_call: TRBJ2-2
cdr3_aa: CAISESIRGSTGELFF
cdr3_nt: TGTGCCATCAGTGAGTCGATTCGGGGGAGCACCGGGGAGCTGTTTTTT

d_call: TRBD2
clone_size: -
v_call: TRBV29-1
j_call: TRBJ2-2
cdr3_aa: CSAAPAGIATGELFF
cdr3_nt: TGCAGCGCAGCTCCAGCGGGAATTGCCACCGGGGAGCTGTTTTTT

d_call: TRBD2
clone_size: -
v_call: TRBV5-1
j_call: TRBJ2-1
cdr3_aa: CASSWTSGSSFLDEQFF
cdr3_nt: TGCGCCAGCAGTTGGACTAGCGGGAGTTCCTTTCTGGATGAGCAGTTCTTC

d_call: -
clone_size: -
v_call: TRBV7-2
j_call: TRBJ1-5
cdr3_aa: CASSLGLYSNQPQHF
cdr3_nt: TGTGCCAGCAGCTTAGGACTGTATAGCAATCAGCCCCAGCATTTT

d_call: -
clone_size: -
v_call: TRBV7-9
j_call: TRBJ1-1
cdr3_aa: CASSFGQPEAFF
cdr3_nt: TGTGCCAGCAGCTTTGGACAGCCCGAAGCTTTCTTT

d_call: TRBD1
clone_size: -
v_call: TRBV7-6
j_call: TRBJ2-7
cdr3_aa: CASSPGTGGSFGYEQYF
cdr3_nt: TGTGCCAGCAGCCCGGGGACAGGGGGTTCCTTTGGCTACGAGCAGTACTTC

d_call: TRBD2
clone_size: once
v_call: TRBV14
j_call: TRBJ2-3
cdr3_aa: CASSSRLAGFTDTQYF
cdr3_nt: TGTGCCAGCAGCTCGAGACTAGCGGGGTTCACAGATACGCAGTATTTT

d_call: -
clone_size: once
v_call: TRBV7-9
j_call: TRBJ1-5
cdr3_aa: CASSLAVGEEQPQHF
cdr3_nt: TGTGCCAGCAGCCTAGCTGTGGGGGAGGAACAGCCCCAGCATTTT

d_call: TRBD2
clone_size: -
v_call: TRBV9
j_call: TRBJ2-7
cdr3_aa: CASSAGGGPSYEQYF
cdr3_nt: TGTGCCAGCAGCGCGGGAGGAGGGCCCTCCTACGAGCAGTACTTC

d_call: -
clone_size: -
v_call: TRBV14
j_call: TRBJ1-3
cdr3_aa: CASSLNSGNTIYF
cdr3_nt: TGTGCCAGCAGCCTCAACTCTGGAAACACCATATATTTT

d_call: -
clone_size: -
v_call: TRBV25-1
j_call: TRBJ2-7
cdr3_aa: CASSDLIEQYF
cdr3_nt: TGTGCCAGCAGTGATCTTATAGAGCAGTACTTC

d_call: TRBD2
clone_size: -
v_call: TRBV9
j_call: TRBJ2-5
cdr3_aa: CASSVIVREGPKRKWTQETQYF
cdr3_nt: TGTGCCAGCAGCGTGATTGTTCGGGAGGGCCCGAAGCGCAAATGGACGCAAGAGACCCAGTACTTC

d_call: -
clone_size: -
v_call: TRBV10-2
j_call: TRBJ2-7
cdr3_aa: CASLGGVEQYF
cdr3_nt: TGCGCCAGCCTAGGTGGTGTCGAGCAGTACTTC

d_call: -
clone_size: -
v_call: TRBV4-2
j_call: TRBJ1-2
cdr3_aa: CASSHPQGNYGYTF
cdr3_nt: TGTGCCAGCAGCCACCCACAGGGTAACTATGGCTACACCTTC

d_call: -
clone_size: -
v_call: TRBV29-1
j_call: TRBJ2-2
cdr3_aa: CSVEGHTNAGELFF
cdr3_nt: TGCAGCGTTGAGGGGCATACTAACGCCGGGGAGCTGTTTTTT

d_call: TRBD1
clone_size: -
v_call: TRBV4-3
j_call: TRBJ2-5
cdr3_aa: CASSQDWTGLWETQYF
cdr3_nt: TGCGCCAGCAGCCAAGATTGGACAGGGCTATGGGAGACCCAGTACTTC

d_call: -
clone_size: -
v_call: TRBV10-3
j_call: TRBJ2-7
cdr3_aa: CAIVDGGGDLSYEQYF
cdr3_nt: TGTGCCATCGTAGATGGTGGGGGTGACCTCTCCTACGAGCAGTACTTC